Listed below are T cell receptor beta chains from one sample, sequenced in a study of T cells in Graves' hyperthyroidism and ophthalmopathy. TCRdb redid the calling of the multiplex PCR reads with MiXCR, one entry per CDR3 protein. The data hold roughly 650,000 distinct CDR3 sequences, with roughly 16% observed a single time. Sequenced: blood. The receptors here all came from a woman aged 40 to 49 with Graves' ophthalmopathy. Both conserved end residues are part of each CDR3. A D gene is named only where the DNA matches it firmly. Rows may omit the clone size; those that give it use once, few, many or a size class.

d_call: NA
v_call: TRBV11-1
j_call: TRBJ2-1
clone_size: NA
cdr3_aa: CASSLVGVPTPLYEQFF
cdr3_nt: TGTGCCAGCAGCTTGGTGGGGGTCCCAACCCCACTATACGAGCAGTTCTTC

d_call: NA
v_call: TRBV12-3/TRBV12-4
j_call: TRBJ2-1
clone_size: many
cdr3_aa: CASRIYNEQFF
cdr3_nt: TGTGCCAGCAGAATATACAATGAGCAGTTCTTC

d_call: NA
v_call: TRBV20-1
j_call: TRBJ2-3
clone_size: few
cdr3_aa: CSAPEVDVSTQYF
cdr3_nt: TGCAGTGCTCCGGAAGTGGATGTTAGTACGCAGTATTTT

d_call: NA
v_call: TRBV7-3
j_call: TRBJ2-3
clone_size: once
cdr3_aa: CASSLTPGDTDTQYF
cdr3_nt: TGTGCCAGCAGCTTAACGCCGGGGGATACAGATACGCAGTATTTT

d_call: NA
v_call: TRBV20-1
j_call: TRBJ1-2
clone_size: many
cdr3_aa: CSARDGTAGGYTF
cdr3_nt: TGCAGTGCTAGAGATGGGACGGCAGGTGGCTACACCTTC

d_call: NA
v_call: TRBV9
j_call: TRBJ2-1
clone_size: few
cdr3_aa: CASSVRGDSNEQFF
cdr3_nt: TGTGCCAGCAGCGTGAGGGGGGACTCCAATGAGCAGTTCTTC

d_call: TRBD2
v_call: TRBV20-1
j_call: TRBJ2-1
clone_size: many
cdr3_aa: CSARTGTSGYNEQFF
cdr3_nt: TGCAGTGCTAGAACCGGGACTAGCGGCTACAATGAGCAGTTCTTC

d_call: NA
v_call: TRBV29-1
j_call: TRBJ2-3
clone_size: few
cdr3_aa: CSVDLQSLITDTQYF
cdr3_nt: TGCAGCGTTGACCTGCAGTCCCTAATCACAGATACGCAGTATTTT

d_call: NA
v_call: TRBV20-1
j_call: TRBJ2-7
clone_size: many
cdr3_aa: CSARVRTVNPEQYF
cdr3_nt: TGCAGTGCTAGAGTTCGGACAGTGAACCCCGAGCAGTACTTC

d_call: NA
v_call: TRBV11-2
j_call: TRBJ2-3
clone_size: many
cdr3_aa: CASRPGLTDTQYF
cdr3_nt: TGTGCCAGCAGACCGGGGCTCACAGATACGCAGTATTTT

d_call: NA
v_call: TRBV5-1
j_call: TRBJ1-3
clone_size: few
cdr3_aa: CASSSPSGNTIYF
cdr3_nt: TGCGCCAGCAGCTCGCCATCTGGAAACACCATATATTTT

d_call: TRBD1
v_call: TRBV7-3
j_call: TRBJ2-2
clone_size: NA
cdr3_aa: CASSRQGVGPTGELFF
cdr3_nt: TGTGCCAGCAGCCGACAGGGTGTTGGACCTACCGGGGAGCTGTTTTTT

d_call: NA
v_call: TRBV6-1
j_call: TRBJ2-7
clone_size: many
cdr3_aa: CASSDSTRTYEQYF
cdr3_nt: TGTGCCAGCAGTGATTCGACTAGGACTTACGAGCAGTACTTC

d_call: TRBD1
v_call: TRBV18
j_call: TRBJ1-5
clone_size: few
cdr3_aa: CASSPGQSQGFGQPQHF
cdr3_nt: TGTGCCAGCTCACCAGGGCAGTCACAGGGGTTCGGTCAGCCCCAGCATTTT

d_call: NA
v_call: TRBV7-2
j_call: TRBJ1-5
clone_size: once
cdr3_aa: CASSYDSSNQPQHF
cdr3_nt: TGTGCCAGCAGCTATGACAGTAGCAATCAGCCCCAGCATTTT

d_call: NA
v_call: TRBV3-1
j_call: TRBJ2-7
clone_size: many
cdr3_aa: CASSQGRELFYEQYF
cdr3_nt: TGTGCCAGCAGCCAGGGGAGAGAACTCTTCTACGAGCAGTACTTC

d_call: NA
v_call: TRBV11-1
j_call: TRBJ1-1
clone_size: many
cdr3_aa: CASSLRRMNTEAFF
cdr3_nt: TGTGCCAGCAGCTTAAGACGGATGAACACTGAAGCTTTCTTT

d_call: NA
v_call: TRBV6-1
j_call: TRBJ2-1
clone_size: NA
cdr3_aa: CASRAGQYYNEQFF
cdr3_nt: TGTGCCAGCAGGGCCGGACAGTATTACAATGAGCAGTTCTTC

d_call: NA
v_call: TRBV5-6
j_call: TRBJ2-7
clone_size: many
cdr3_aa: CASSLRQTYEQYF
cdr3_nt: TGTGCCAGCAGCTTACGACAAACCTACGAGCAGTACTTC

d_call: TRBD2
v_call: TRBV29-1
j_call: TRBJ2-2
clone_size: few
cdr3_aa: CSVPKTSGMNTGELFF
cdr3_nt: TGCAGCGTACCTAAGACTAGCGGGATGAACACCGGGGAGCTGTTTTTT